Listed below are T cell receptor beta chains from one sample, sequenced in a study of CD8 T cells in Susac syndrome. Each CDR3 protein gets one entry after TCRdb re-called the immunoSEQ multiplex PCR reads with MiXCR. The sample includes about 120,000 distinct CDR3 sequences, about 92% of them seen just once. Sequences were obtained from CD4+ T cells from PBMCs. All receptors come from a human donor with multiple sclerosis. Both conserved end residues are part of each CDR3.

v_call	j_call	cdr3_aa
TRBV5-1	TRBJ2-1	CASSFGQGGSYNEQFF
TRBV4-1	TRBJ2-3	CASSQDGRGNGDTQYF
TRBV29-1	TRBJ2-3	CSVEDRGGAFRKVGQYF
TRBV27	TRBJ2-5	CASAKAGGGKTQYF
TRBV4-3	TRBJ2-1	CASSQDPLDNEQFF
TRBV11-2	TRBJ2-3	CASSPTLDTQYF
TRBV4-3	TRBJ2-3	CASSPGGSTDTQYF
TRBV5-1	TRBJ1-1	CASSNDGSNTEAFF
TRBV30	TRBJ1-1	CAWSWTGEFEAFF
TRBV3-1	TRBJ2-3	CASSQLPSGGVTDTQYF
TRBV9	TRBJ1-2	CASSALTGLVDYGYTF
TRBV12-3/TRBV12-4	TRBJ1-2	CASSPQLGAGGYTF
TRBV4-2	TRBJ2-2	CASSSRGGVPTTGELFF
TRBV18	TRBJ2-7	CASSPYLASGKYEQYF
TRBV19	TRBJ1-3	CASTTRGNTIYF
TRBV29-1	TRBJ1-2	CSVHKRETYGYTF
TRBV4-2	TRBJ1-1	CASKVGLMNTEAFF
TRBV6-5	TRBJ1-2	CASSPTYWASGYTF
TRBV7-9	TRBJ2-5	CASSAETQYF
TRBV7-2	TRBJ1-5	CASSYGTGASKGPQHF
TRBV27	TRBJ1-2	CASSRTGVNHGYTF
TRBV6-2/TRBV6-3	TRBJ1-1	CASSRHRDRGNEAFF
TRBV7-8	TRBJ1-6	CASSFGTDSPLHF
TRBV6-5	TRBJ2-7	CASSYSTGVGYEQYF
TRBV29-1	TRBJ1-2	CSVEEIFGENYGYTF
TRBV5-4	TRBJ1-1	CASSTRTGGVRANTEAFF
TRBV3-1	TRBJ2-7	CASSQDLAYEQYF
TRBV7-2	TRBJ2-1	CASSPRVQNEQFF
TRBV24-1	TRBJ2-7	CATGSGTGTYEQYF
TRBV14	TRBJ1-1	CASSQWGTVAEAFF
TRBV6-5	TRBJ1-1	CASSYSIVESSTEAFF
TRBV27	TRBJ2-3	CASRLAGGRDTQYF
TRBV19	TRBJ1-5	CASSVRGQPQHF
TRBV6-1	TRBJ1-1	CASSEAWSYTEAFF
TRBV4-3	TRBJ1-1	CASRLTGMNTEAFF
TRBV5-1	TRBJ2-2	CASSGSAGELFF
TRBV12-3/TRBV12-4	TRBJ1-2	CASSLGYGYTF
TRBV4-3	TRBJ2-3	CASSQERPPDTQYF
TRBV7-2	TRBJ2-4	CASSFLKGGGNIQYF
TRBV7-9	TRBJ2-3	CASSLEGHRTDTQYF
TRBV6-5	TRBJ2-6	CASTPSGANVLTF
TRBV4-2	TRBJ2-7	CASSHQSGDTYEQYF
TRBV12-5	TRBJ2-5	CASGLEGGPGYF
TRBV6-2/TRBV6-3	TRBJ2-1	CASSSTAPGVRFF
TRBV4-3	TRBJ2-3	CASSQEGRDTDTQYF